This TCR beta chain was identified in a study of cytomegalovirus exposure and HLA in healthy donors. This CDR3 has 13 residues. Trimming took 7 bases from V and 4 from J; bases not matched to a gene: 6. CDR1 and CDR2 (germline): SSHAT, FNYEAQ (reference sequence). Some clones are missing from TCRdb's copy, which holds only in-frame ones; the method was immunoSEQ multiplex PCR. The table shows about 330,000 clones, with 80% to 90% occurring only once. The TCR sequence derives from a woman aged 18-35 years in good health and CMV-seronegative. What was sequenced was PBMCs. The V and J genes are TRBV7-7 and TRBJ2-5, with 7 bases that match TRBD1. CDR3 coding DNA: TGTGCCAGCAACCCACAGGGGACAGAGACCCAGTACTTC. It is translated as CASNPQGTETQYF.